One sample yielded the 21 T cell receptor beta chains listed below, sequenced in a study of blood T cells in healthy people across ages. For the second PCR, which ran for about 7 to 11 cycles, a sample-barcoded 5' primer and a J-beta primer mix were used. TCRdb redid the calling of the 5' RACE reads with MiXCR, one entry per CDR3 protein. Seen here are about 680,000 distinct CDR3 sequences, 49% observed once, and the top ten hold around 32%. The specimen sequenced was blood. The receptors originated from a woman aged 60 to 75 in good health.

This clonotype occurred a few times. This chain links TRBV6-2 or TRBV6-3 with TRBJ2-2; 8 bases fit TRBD1. V gave up 6 bases and J gave up 2 bases; unmatched junction bases: 5. The V gene's germline CDR1 is MNHEY and CDR2 SVGEGT. The length of the CDR3 is 15 residues. CDR3 in amino acids: CASSQTGGNTGELFF. CDR3 in DNA: TGTGCCAGCAGCCAAACAGGGGGTAACACCGGGGAGCTGTTTTTT.

This chain uses TRBV3-1 with TRBJ2-3; weak D call: TRBD2 (6 bases). The V gene's germline CDR1 is LGHDT and CDR2 YNNKEL (reference sequence). This CDR3 comprises 15 residues. V lost 4 bases and J lost 1, with 12 bases in between. CDR3 in amino acids: CASSRGDFRTDTQYF. The DNA of the CDR3 is TGTGCCAGCAGCCGGGGGGACTTTCGCACAGATACGCAGTATTTT.

This clonotype was seen at least ten times. V and J are TRBV4-2 and TRBJ2-5; tentative D call: TRBD1 (5 bases). The CDR3 consists of 14 residues. Germline CDR1 reads LGHNA; CDR2 reads YNFKEQ. Trimming shortened V by 1 base and J by 1 base, and 7 bases separated the two germline ends. In DNA form, the CDR3 reads TGTGCCAGCAGCCAAGGACAGACCCAAGAGACCCAGTACTTC. This codes for CASSQGQTQETQYF.

The chain has TRBV24-1 and TRBJ2-7; 13 bases line up with TRBD2. Germline-derived CDR1 and CDR2 are KGHDR and SFDVKD. The CDR3 is 14 amino acids. J gave up 5 bases and V 6 bases, and 3 bases lay outside the gene matches. Here the CDR3 DNA reads TGTGCCACCAGTACTAGCGGGAGGGCCCACGAGCAGTACTTC. Protein product: CATSTSGRAHEQYF.

The sample holds many counts of this clonotype. A much larger clone is a single base away; this may be a read error. The chain recombines TRBV28 with TRBJ2-3, with D tentatively TRBD1 (5 bases). The CDR3 is made up of 14 amino acids. CDR1 and CDR2 (germline): MDHEN, SYDVKM. V was cut by 5 bases and J by 1 base, with 10 bases left in between. CDR3 loop: CASSVLQGTDTQYF. CDR3 nucleotide sequence: TGTGCCAGCAGTGTTTTACAGGGCACAGATACGCAGTATTTT.

The CDR3 nucleotides are TGTGCCAGCAGCGTAGCCGGGCTAGCGGGAGGTGAGCAGTTCTTC. Translating it yields CASSVAGLAGGEQFF. The chain employs TRBV9 and TRBJ2-1; the match to TRBD2 covers 11 bases. This CDR3 has 15 residues. V was clipped by 0 bases and J by 9 bases; unmatched bases: 5. CDR1 is SGDLS, CDR2 YYNGEE, per germline.

The CDR3 DNA is TGCGCCAGCAGTGGTCTAGCGGAGACCTTCGGGAGGAGAAATGAGCAGTTCTTC. This sequence encodes CASSGLAETFGRRNEQFF. The J gene is TRBJ2-1, the V gene TRBV10-2; 7 bases match TRBD2. V dropped 4 bases and J dropped 7; count of bases not matched to a gene: 19. This CDR3 comprises 18 residues. CDR1 WSHSY and CDR2 SAAADI come from the germline V gene.

The chain combines TRBV20-1 with TRBJ2-1; D is uncertain. In germline, CDR1 is DFQATT, CDR2 SNEGSKA (reference sequence). V lost 4 bases and J lost 4, with 5 bases in between. CDR3 length: 11 amino acids. The DNA for the CDR3 is TGCAGTGCTATCGATTACAATGAGCAGTTCTTC. This codes for CSAIDYNEQFF.

V usage is TRBV29-1 and J usage is TRBJ1-2; the match to TRBD1 covers 8 bases. This CDR3 contains 11 residues. J gave up 6 bases and V 7 bases, and 4 bases lay outside the gene matches. Germline V gene data show CDR1 as SQVTM and CDR2 as ANQGSEA. This chain's CDR3 is CSAQGANGYTF. The CDR3 DNA reads TGCAGCGCTCAGGGGGCTAATGGCTACACCTTC.

This rearrangement joins TRBV3-1 to TRBJ2-5; TRBD2 might be the D (7 bases). The CDR3 spans 16 residues. The germline V gene has CDR1 LGHDT and CDR2 YNNKEL (reference sequence). The V and J ends lost 0 bases and 5 bases respectively, with 16 bases between them. The DNA for the CDR3 is TGTGCCAGCAGCCAAGATCTTAGGGGGGGCGTGGAGACCCAGTACTTC. Protein product: CASSQDLRGGVETQYF.

The chain is built from TRBV20-1 and TRBJ2-7, with TRBD2 matching 7 bases. This CDR3 has 14 residues. In germline, CDR1 is DFQATT, CDR2 SNEGSKA (reference sequence). Trimming cost V 5 bases and J 0 bases; bases outside gene matches: 7. The CDR3 is CSAVTSAYSYEQYF. CDR3 DNA: TGCAGTGCTGTAACTAGCGCGTACTCCTACGAGCAGTACTTC.

The chain is built from TRBV7-8 and TRBJ2-1; 8 bases fit TRBD2. The J segment lost 3 bases and the V segment lost 3 bases, leaving 4 bases of the junction unmatched. Looked up from germline, CDR1 is SGHVS and CDR2 is FQNEAQ. This CDR3 has 15 amino acids. The CDR3 loop is CASSFQAGGYNEQFF. In DNA, the CDR3 is TGTGCCAGCAGCTTCCAGGCGGGAGGCTACAATGAGCAGTTCTTC.

This chain joins TRBV3-1 and TRBJ2-7; D remains unclear. Between the trimmed V and J ends, which lost 0 bases and 7 bases, there was a span of 10 bases. The germline V gene has CDR1 LGHDT and CDR2 YNNKEL (reference sequence). This CDR3 is 13 amino acids long. The CDR3 here is CASSQDEVIEQYF. CDR3 DNA: TGTGCCAGCAGCCAAGATGAGGTAATTGAGCAGTACTTC.

This chain uses TRBV6-2 or TRBV6-3 with TRBJ2-1; 8 bases agree with TRBD2. The length of the CDR3 is 15 residues. Germline CDR1 MNHEY, CDR2 SVGEGT. With V trimmed by 2 bases and J by 9 bases, 9 bases remained unmatched. CDR3 loop: CASSYPDGRAGEQFF. Written as DNA, the CDR3 is TGTGCCAGCAGTTACCCCGACGGGAGGGCGGGTGAGCAGTTCTTC.

This chain joins TRBV29-1 and TRBJ1-1; D is unresolved. Germline CDR1 reads SQVTM; CDR2 reads ANQGSEA. The CDR3 loop spans 14 amino acids. V shed 6 bases and J shed 3 bases, with 17 bases lying between them. The CDR3 DNA sequence: TGCAGCGTCCAAATGGACTCGGAAGACACTGAAGCTTTCTTT. Protein product: CSVQMDSEDTEAFF.

The rearrangement uses TRBV6-2 or TRBV6-3 and TRBJ2-5; 12 bases match TRBD1. The CDR3 spans 19 residues. Germline V gene data show CDR1 as MNHEY and CDR2 as SVGEGT. Unmatched junction bases numbered 14, after V lost 4 bases and J lost 2 bases. Written as DNA, the CDR3 is TGTGCCAGCAGTTTTAGGATCGGGACAGGGGGCGTCAGGCAAGAGACCCAGTACTTC. Translating it yields CASSFRIGTGGVRQETQYF.

This clonotype has a count of ten or more. The chain joins TRBV2 to TRBJ2-3; no clear D gene. V was trimmed by 4 bases and J by 0 bases, leaving 11 bases between them. This CDR3 is 15 amino acids long. Germline assignment: CDR1 SNHLY and CDR2 FYNNEI. CDR3: CASSVSPPSTDTQYF. The CDR3 coding sequence is TGTGCCAGCAGTGTTTCCCCCCCTAGCACAGATACGCAGTATTTT.

The chain employs TRBV4-2 and TRBJ2-7; D possibly uses TRBD1 or TRBD2 (6 bases each). This CDR3 spans 14 amino acids. V lost 1 base to trimming and J lost 5 bases, with 12 bases between them. Germline values: CDR1 LGHNA, CDR2 YNFKEQ. In DNA, the CDR3 is TGTGCCAGCAGCCAAGCGGGGGCTGGGGACGAGCAGTACTTC. Translation: CASSQAGAGDEQYF.

The table lists this clonotype with many counts. The J gene is TRBJ2-5, the V gene TRBV10-3, with D unresolved. V was pared by 0 bases and J by 11 bases, with 13 bases between. Germline V lookup: CDR1 ENHRY, CDR2 SYGVKD. The CDR3 is 13 residues long. Here the CDR3 reads CAISESKPIGQYF. The DNA for the CDR3 is TGTGCCATCAGTGAGTCGAAGCCTATCGGGCAGTACTTC.

This chain connects TRBV6-1 to TRBJ1-6, with D unclear. The CDR3 sequence is 14 residues long. In germline, CDR1 is MNHNS, CDR2 SASEGT. V was cut by 11 bases and J by 0 bases, with 11 bases left in between. The CDR3 nucleotides read TGTGCCGGATCAGTGGACTCCTATAATTCACCCCTCCACTTT. As protein: CAGSVDSYNSPLHF.

The V call is TRBV2, the J call TRBJ1-1; D uncertain. Germline V gene lookup returns CDR1 SNHLY and CDR2 FYNNEI. There are 14 residues in the CDR3. Trimming took off 3 bases at V and 5 bases at J, with 13 bases between the two ends. Here the CDR3 reads CASSDQAVMTEAFF. DNA of the CDR3: TGTGCCAGCAGTGATCAGGCGGTCATGACTGAAGCTTTCTTT.